The 21 T cell receptor beta chains presented below share a single source sample, sequenced in a study of blood T cell repertoires in COVID-19. The protocol was immunoSEQ multiplex PCR, while the TCRdb copy is restricted to in-frame clones and leaves out a portion. This table has tens of thousands of clones, 75% to 90% appearing once. Specimen: peripheral blood. These receptors were taken from a human donor with acute or convalescent COVID-19. The donor label of this sample is uncertain.

CDR3 sequence: CASSLGDRGRIETQYF. CDR3 DNA: TGTGCCAGCAGCTTAGGAGACAGGGGGCGGATTGAGACCCAGTACTTC. The J gene is TRBJ2-5, the V gene TRBV7-9; 10 bases are a match to TRBD1. V lost 1 base to trimming and J lost 5 bases; unmatched junction nucleotides: 7. CDR1 is SEHNR, CDR2 FQNEAQ, per germline (reference sequence). CDR3 size: 16 residues.

The chain recombines TRBV11-3 with TRBJ1-4, with D uncertain. CDR3 length: 13 residues. The V end lost 2 bases, the J end lost 8 bases, and 9 bases lay between the germline ends. CDR1 is SGHNT, CDR2 YENEEA, per germline. The CDR3 loop reads CASSLNIYEKLFF. CDR3 in DNA: TGTGCCAGCAGCTTAAATATCTACGAAAAACTGTTTTTT.

The genes are TRBV11-3 and TRBJ1-1, with D possibly TRBD1 on 5 matching bases. The germline V gene has CDR1 SGHNT and CDR2 YENEEA. CDR3 length: 15 residues. Between the trimmed V and J ends, which lost 3 bases and 0 bases, there was a span of 11 bases. CDR3 in amino acids: CASSFRASLNTEAFF. CDR3 in DNA: TGTGCCAGCAGCTTCAGGGCCTCCCTGAACACTGAAGCTTTCTTT.

The chain employs TRBV11-3 and TRBJ1-5, with 7 bases that match TRBD1. Germline V lookup: CDR1 SGHNT, CDR2 YENEEA. V lost 5 bases and J lost 3; bases outside the gene matches: 4. The CDR3 is 14 amino acids. This chain's CDR3 is CASSMTGTNQPQHF. The CDR3 DNA sequence: TGTGCCAGCAGCATGACAGGGACCAATCAGCCCCAGCATTTT.

V is TRBV6-1 and J is TRBJ2-3, with D perhaps TRBD1 (6 bases). Germline values: CDR1 MNHNS, CDR2 SASEGT. V was pared by 4 bases and J by 1 base, with 15 bases between. The CDR3 loop spans 16 amino acids. The CDR3 nucleotides are TGTGCCAGCAGTGTACCCAGGGGACGGCGCACAGATACGCAGTATTTT. This translates into CASSVPRGRRTDTQYF.

V usage is TRBV18 and J usage is TRBJ2-3; 8 bases agree with TRBD2. CDR1 is KGHSH and CDR2 is LQKENI in the germline V gene. The CDR3 contains 14 residues. V shed 0 bases, J shed 6 bases, and the junction held 2 bases outside the gene matches. This CDR3 reads CASSPPGLGDTQYF. The CDR3 DNA is TGTGCCAGCTCACCACCGGGACTAGGTGATACGCAGTATTTT.

The rearrangement joins TRBV11-2 to TRBJ1-3, with no clear D. Germline CDR1 is SGHAT and CDR2 is FQNNGV. Trimming pared 4 bases from V and 4 bases from J, leaving 8 bases between. The CDR3 consists of 13 residues. For the CDR3, the DNA is TGTGCCAGCAGCTCGAACAGAGGAAACACCATATATTTT. It is translated as CASSSNRGNTIYF.

V usage is TRBV27 and J usage is TRBJ1-2; D gene ambiguous. Trimming shortened V by 6 bases and J by 8 bases, and 19 bases separated the two germline ends. Germline assignment: CDR1 MNHEY and CDR2 SMNVEV (reference sequence). The CDR3 is made up of 14 amino acids. The CDR3 loop reads CASRITDGAGGYTF. The CDR3 DNA reads as TGTGCCAGCAGAATAACGGACGGCGCGGGGGGCTACACCTTC.

The V and J genes are TRBV30 and TRBJ1-1; 8 bases align to TRBD1. The CDR3 has 14 amino acids. The V and J ends lost 4 bases and 4 bases, in that order; junction bases with no gene match: 8. Germline V gives CDR1 GTSNPN, CDR2 SVGIG (reference sequence). The CDR3 nucleotides read TGTGCCTGGACCAGGACAGGGCCGGGCACTGAAGCTTTCTTT. Translated: CAWTRTGPGTEAFF.

The V and J genes are TRBV6-6 and TRBJ1-5; a weak D match, TRBD1 (5 bases). Germline lookup yields CDR1 MNHNY and CDR2 SVGAGI (reference sequence). Trimming shortened V by 0 bases and J by 4 bases, and 7 bases separated the two germline ends. There are 14 residues in the CDR3. CDR3 loop: CASSYSEGNQPQHF. As DNA, the CDR3 is TGTGCCAGCAGTTACTCGGAGGGGAATCAGCCCCAGCATTTT.

The gene calls are TRBV6-5 and TRBJ2-7; tentatively, D is TRBD1 (5 bases). The CDR3 extends over 12 amino acids. Germline CDR1 is MNHEY and CDR2 is SVGAGI. The V end lost 6 bases, the J end lost 6 bases, and 12 bases lay between the germline ends. The CDR3 nucleotides are TGTGCCAGCAGGGACACCTTCACCGAGCAGTACTTC. Its translation is CASRDTFTEQYF.

The gene calls are TRBV2 and TRBJ1-4; D is perhaps TRBD1 (6 bases). The germline V gene has CDR1 SNHLY and CDR2 FYNNEI. CDR3 length: 14 residues. V lost 4 bases, J lost 7 bases, and 13 bases lay in between. The CDR3 DNA reads TGTGCCAGCAGTGTTCGGGACAACCGTGAAAAACTGTTTTTT. This translates into CASSVRDNREKLFF.

The chain joins TRBV28 to TRBJ2-5; a possible D gene is TRBD2 (6 bases). Germline V gene lookup returns CDR1 MDHEN and CDR2 SYDVKM. The CDR3 runs to 13 residues. With 3 bases removed from V and 4 bases from J, the gap between germline ends came to 9 bases. The DNA for the CDR3 is TGTGCCAGCAGTTTGGTGGGAGGAGAGACCCAGTACTTC. Translation gives CASSLVGGETQYF. The full variable domain, its missing parts supplied by reference TRBV28 and TRBJ2-5, is DVKVTQSSRYLVKRTGEKVFLECVQDMDHENMFWYRQDPGLGLRLIYFSYDVKMKEKGDIPEGYSVSREKKERFSLILESASTNQTSMYLCASSLVGGETQYFGPGTRLLVL.

The chain carries TRBV4-1 and TRBJ2-5, with D unresolved. Germline V CDR1 and CDR2: MGHRA, YSYEKL. The CDR3 is made up of 13 amino acids. V was clipped by 4 bases and J by 2 bases, with 8 bases between them. The CDR3, as DNA: TGCGCCAGCAGCCCATTTCGGCAAGAGACCCAGTACTTC. It translates to CASSPFRQETQYF.

This chain uses TRBV19 with TRBJ2-2; 9 bases line up with TRBD1. J lost 4 bases, V lost 6 bases, and 3 bases had no gene match. The CDR3 totals 14 residues. Germline loops: CDR1 LNHDA, CDR2 SQIVND (reference sequence). CDR3 nucleotides: TGTGCCAGTAGACAGGGGGCGGTCACCGGGGAGCTGTTTTTT. The encoded protein is CASRQGAVTGELFF. The full variable domain, completed using reference TRBV19 and TRBJ2-2, is DGGITQSPKYLFRKEGQNVTLSCEQNLNHDAMYWYRQDPGQGLRLIYYSQIVNDFQKGDIAEGYSVSREKKESFPLTVTSAQKNPTAFYLCASRQGAVTGELFFGEGSRLTVL.

V is TRBV9 and J is TRBJ2-5, with 10 nucleotides matching TRBD1. The junction had 2 bases not matched to a gene; V was cut back by 4 bases and J by 2 bases. CDR1 is SGDLS and CDR2 is YYNGEE in the germline V gene. CDR3 size: 14 residues. The CDR3 loop is CASSQGQGQETQYF. The CDR3 DNA reads TGTGCCAGCAGCCAGGGACAGGGGCAAGAGACCCAGTACTTC.

This chain uses TRBV7-9 with TRBJ1-6; no firm D call. Germline V gene sequence: CDR1 SEHNR, CDR2 FQNEAQ (reference sequence). CDR3 length: 13 amino acids. Trimming shortened V by 5 bases and J by 7 bases, and 9 bases separated the two germline ends. CDR3 nucleotide sequence: TGTGCCAGCAGCCTTACAACAAATTCACCCCTCCACTTT. Encoded protein: CASSLTTNSPLHF.

This rearrangement joins TRBV20-1 to TRBJ1-4; D ambiguous. The germline CDR1 and CDR2 sequences are DFQATT and SNEGSKA (reference sequence). V lost 5 bases to trimming and J lost 4 bases, with 5 bases between them. CDR3 length: 11 amino acids. The CDR3 region has the DNA TGCAGTGCTCCCGTTAATGAAAAACTGTTTTTT. It translates to CSAPVNEKLFF.

CDR3 sequence reads: CASSDGGNGYTF. The CDR3 DNA reads TGTGCCAGCAGTGATGGGGGGAATGGCTACACCTTC. The chain uses TRBV6-1 and TRBJ1-2; D is perhaps TRBD1 (5 bases). This CDR3 is built from 12 residues. Germline CDR1 is MNHNS and CDR2 is SASEGT. V was shortened by 3 bases and J by 6 bases, with 8 bases between the two germline ends.

V is TRBV5-4 and J is TRBJ1-2, with D perhaps matching TRBD1 (5 bases). Germline CDR1 and CDR2: SGHNT and YYREEE (reference sequence). V was clipped by 3 bases and J by 6 bases, with 15 bases between them. The length of the CDR3 is 14 residues. CDR3 protein: CASSSTRGEDGYTF. In DNA form, the CDR3 reads TGTGCCAGCAGCTCGACCCGGGGGGAGGATGGCTACACCTTC.

CDR3 DNA: TGTGCCAGCAGCCGGGGGGGTGATCAGCCCCAGCATTTT. Protein sequence: CASSRGGDQPQHF. This chain joins TRBV27 and TRBJ1-5, with D tentatively TRBD1 (5 bases). CDR3 length equals 13 residues. The V and J ends lost 6 bases and 5 bases respectively, with 11 bases between them. Germline values: CDR1 MNHEY, CDR2 SMNVEV (reference sequence).